These T cell receptor beta chains were read from a single sample in a study of post-analysis software for immune sequencing data. Each CDR3 protein gets one entry after TCRdb re-called the PCR reads with MiXCR. The sample consists of about 380,000 distinct CDR3 sequences, less than 35% of them appearing once. The sample comprised blood. The receptors shown here come from a girl aged 5-17 years with multiple sclerosis. CDR3s include the opening cysteine and the closing phenylalanine or tryptophan. A D gene is named only where the DNA matches it firmly. Clone size is not always given. Where it is, it says once, few, many or a class for expanded clones.

j_gene: TRBJ2-5; len: 16; v_gene: TRBV4-3; abundance: few; d_gene: .; CDR3nt: TGCGCCAGCAGCCAAGATACGGCAGGCGGTGGAGAGACCCAGTACTTC; CDR3aa: CASSQDTAGGGETQYF
j_gene: TRBJ2-7; len: 14; v_gene: TRBV28; abundance: .; d_gene: TRBD1; CDR3nt: TGTGCCAGCAGCAGGCCCCAACAGGGGGCTCAGCAGTACTTC; CDR3aa: CASSRPQQGAQQYF
j_gene: TRBJ2-5; len: 15; v_gene: TRBV6-6; abundance: few; d_gene: .; CDR3nt: TGTGCCAGCAGTCACGGTCCAGGCACCCAAGAGACCCAGTACTTC; CDR3aa: CASSHGPGTQETQYF
j_gene: TRBJ1-5; len: 14; v_gene: TRBV20-1; abundance: few; d_gene: .; CDR3nt: TGCAGTGCTAGAGATACCAATAGCAATCAGCCCCAGCATTTT; CDR3aa: CSARDTNSNQPQHF
j_gene: TRBJ2-1; len: 17; v_gene: TRBV11-2; abundance: many; d_gene: .; CDR3nt: TGTGCCAGCAGCTTTAAACCCCCCGGGGGCTCCTACAATGAGCAGTTCTTC; CDR3aa: CASSFKPPGGSYNEQFF
j_gene: TRBJ1-1; len: 11; v_gene: TRBV20-1; abundance: few; d_gene: .; CDR3nt: TGCAGTGCTAGGGCAGGACAGGAAGCTTTCTTT; CDR3aa: CSARAGQEAFF
j_gene: TRBJ2-1; len: 14; v_gene: TRBV3-1; abundance: few; d_gene: .; CDR3nt: TGTGCCAGCAGCCAAGGTCTCAATTACAATGAGCAGTTCTTC; CDR3aa: CASSQGLNYNEQFF
j_gene: TRBJ2-5; len: 15; v_gene: TRBV6-6; abundance: .; d_gene: .; CDR3nt: TGTGCCAGCAGTTACTCGACAGTTTACCAAGAGACCCAGTACTTC; CDR3aa: CASSYSTVYQETQYF
j_gene: TRBJ1-1; len: 13; v_gene: TRBV7-2; abundance: few; d_gene: .; CDR3nt: TGTGCCAGCAGGGCGGGGGTGAACACTGAAGCTTTCTTT; CDR3aa: CASRAGVNTEAFF
j_gene: TRBJ2-1; len: 15; v_gene: TRBV20-1; abundance: .; d_gene: TRBD2; CDR3nt: TGCAGTGCTAGAGAGCGGGGGAGCTCCTACAATGAGCAGTTCTTC; CDR3aa: CSARERGSSYNEQFF
j_gene: TRBJ2-1; len: 17; v_gene: TRBV7-2; abundance: .; d_gene: .; CDR3nt: TGTGCCAGCAGCTTAAGGTCCAGGGAGATAAGATACAATGAGCAGTTCTTC; CDR3aa: CASSLRSREIRYNEQFF
j_gene: TRBJ2-7; len: 14; v_gene: TRBV18; abundance: .; d_gene: .; CDR3nt: TGTGCCAGCTCACCACGTCAGGGAGTCTACGAGCAGTACTTC; CDR3aa: CASSPRQGVYEQYF
j_gene: TRBJ2-4; len: 17; v_gene: TRBV4-1; abundance: once; d_gene: TRBD1; CDR3nt: TGCGCCAGCAGCCAAGGGTTCGCCAGGGGGCGGGAAAACATTCAGTACTTC; CDR3aa: CASSQGFARGRENIQYF
j_gene: TRBJ2-7; len: 11; v_gene: TRBV12-3/TRBV12-4; abundance: .; d_gene: .; CDR3nt: TGTGCCAGCGGAGGATTCTACGAGCAGTACTTC; CDR3aa: CASGGFYEQYF
j_gene: TRBJ2-6; len: 15; v_gene: TRBV27; abundance: few; d_gene: .; CDR3nt: TGTGCCAGCAGTTCCCAGGGGTTTGGGGCCAACGTCCTGACTTTC; CDR3aa: CASSSQGFGANVLTF
j_gene: TRBJ2-7; len: 13; v_gene: TRBV29-1; abundance: .; d_gene: .; CDR3nt: TGCAGCGTTGCCCTAGGGGGCTCCTACGAGCAGTACTTC; CDR3aa: CSVALGGSYEQYF
j_gene: TRBJ2-3; len: 19; v_gene: TRBV4-1; abundance: .; d_gene: TRBD2; CDR3nt: TGCGCCAGCAGCCAAGTTGGGTTTTTGGGAGGGCGAGGAACAGATACGCAGTATTTT; CDR3aa: CASSQVGFLGGRGTDTQYF
j_gene: TRBJ2-5; len: 14; v_gene: TRBV7-9; abundance: few; d_gene: .; CDR3nt: TGTGCCAGCAGCTTAGAATACAGGCAAGAGACCCAGTACTTC; CDR3aa: CASSLEYRQETQYF
j_gene: TRBJ2-3; len: 14; v_gene: TRBV29-1; abundance: .; d_gene: .; CDR3nt: TGCAGCGTTGAGGCGGGGAGCAGCACAGATACGCAGTATTTT; CDR3aa: CSVEAGSSTDTQYF
j_gene: TRBJ2-2; len: 16; v_gene: TRBV6-2/TRBV6-3; abundance: once; d_gene: .; CDR3nt: TGTGCCATCAGGGCGCCCCGAAAATTCGGGACCGGGGAGCTGTTTTTT; CDR3aa: CAIRAPRKFGTGELFF
j_gene: TRBJ2-7; len: 15; v_gene: TRBV20-1; abundance: .; d_gene: TRBD1; CDR3nt: TGCAGTGCTAGTCTCCGGGACAGGGCCTCCTACGAGCAGTACTTC; CDR3aa: CSASLRDRASYEQYF
j_gene: TRBJ1-1; len: 15; v_gene: TRBV4-1; abundance: few; d_gene: .; CDR3nt: .; CDR3aa: CASSQLFFGVTEAFF
j_gene: TRBJ2-5; len: 15; v_gene: TRBV5-1; abundance: .; d_gene: .; CDR3nt: TGCGCCAGCAGCTTGGCCGTAGGGGATGAGGAGACCCAGTACTTC; CDR3aa: CASSLAVGDEETQYF
j_gene: TRBJ2-3; len: 15; v_gene: TRBV12-3/TRBV12-4; abundance: .; d_gene: TRBD2; CDR3nt: TGTGCCAGCAGTCGTCTAGCGGGGAGGCTGGATGTGCAGTATTTT; CDR3aa: CASSRLAGRLDVQYF
j_gene: TRBJ1-2; len: 16; v_gene: TRBV6-5; abundance: .; d_gene: TRBD1; CDR3nt: TGTGCCAGCAGTTACTTTAGACAGGGGGACCGCTATGGCTACACCTTC; CDR3aa: CASSYFRQGDRYGYTF
j_gene: TRBJ2-7; len: 15; v_gene: TRBV28; abundance: .; d_gene: TRBD2; CDR3nt: TGTGCCAGCAGCGGGAGGGGAGGCGGGTACTACGAGCAGTACTTC; CDR3aa: CASSGRGGGYYEQYF
j_gene: TRBJ2-5; len: 12; v_gene: TRBV11-2; abundance: once; d_gene: .; CDR3nt: TGTGCCAGCAGCGGATACAGGGAAGAGCAGTACTTC; CDR3aa: CASSGYREEQYF
j_gene: TRBJ2-1; len: 13; v_gene: TRBV9; abundance: few; d_gene: TRBD2; CDR3nt: TGTGCCAGCAGCGTGAGGACTAGTGATGAGCAGTTCTTC; CDR3aa: CASSVRTSDEQFF
j_gene: TRBJ2-7; len: 18; v_gene: TRBV5-6; abundance: .; d_gene: TRBD1; CDR3nt: TGTGCCGGCAGCTTGGCCGGGACAGGATTCCAAGTTCCCTACGAGCAGTACTTC; CDR3aa: CAGSLAGTGFQVPYEQYF
j_gene: TRBJ2-3; len: 14; v_gene: TRBV20-1; abundance: few; d_gene: .; CDR3nt: TGCAGTGCCCTGCTACCGGGGAGCACAGATACGCAGTATTTT; CDR3aa: CSALLPGSTDTQYF
j_gene: TRBJ2-4; len: 15; v_gene: TRBV20-1; abundance: .; d_gene: .; CDR3nt: TGCAGTGCTAGAGAGGGCCCCCCGACGGGAAACATTCAGTACTTC; CDR3aa: CSAREGPPTGNIQYF
j_gene: TRBJ2-7; len: 14; v_gene: TRBV7-9; abundance: .; d_gene: .; CDR3nt: TGTGCCAGCAGCCTACTACGGGCATCTAGCGAGCAGTACTTC; CDR3aa: CASSLLRASSEQYF
j_gene: TRBJ2-1; len: 19; v_gene: TRBV5-1; abundance: .; d_gene: TRBD2; CDR3nt: TGCGCCAGCAGCGCCCTGACTAGCGGGGGGACCAGCTCCTACAATGAGCAGTTCTTC; CDR3aa: CASSALTSGGTSSYNEQFF
j_gene: TRBJ2-7; len: 15; v_gene: TRBV10-2; abundance: .; d_gene: .; CDR3nt: TGCGCCAGCAGTGAGTCCTTCGACCTATTTCCTGCGCAGTACTTC; CDR3aa: CASSESFDLFPAQYF
j_gene: TRBJ1-2; len: 12; v_gene: TRBV12-3/TRBV12-4; abundance: .; d_gene: .; CDR3nt: TGTGCCAGCAGTTTGGTGGGCGCTGGCTACACCTTC; CDR3aa: CASSLVGAGYTF
j_gene: TRBJ1-1; len: 14; v_gene: TRBV5-1; abundance: .; d_gene: .; CDR3nt: TGCGCCAGCAGCCTTAACGCTGGGGCGAGAGAAGCTTTCTTT; CDR3aa: CASSLNAGAREAFF
j_gene: TRBJ2-3; len: 15; v_gene: TRBV11-2; abundance: once; d_gene: TRBD2; CDR3nt: TGTGCCAGCAGCTTAGACGGGGGGGCCGCGGATACGCAGTATTTT; CDR3aa: CASSLDGGAADTQYF
j_gene: TRBJ2-5; len: 15; v_gene: TRBV7-3; abundance: .; d_gene: TRBD2; CDR3nt: TGTGCCAGCAGCTTAAACGGGGGGGATTACAATGAGCAGTACTTC; CDR3aa: CASSLNGGDYNEQYF
j_gene: TRBJ2-5; len: 14; v_gene: TRBV20-1; abundance: few; d_gene: .; CDR3nt: TGCAGTGCTAGATCAACAGATAACCAAGAGACCCAGTACTTC; CDR3aa: CSARSTDNQETQYF
j_gene: TRBJ1-4; len: 15; v_gene: TRBV7-6; abundance: .; d_gene: .; CDR3nt: TGTGCCAGCAGCTTAGCCGGGACGGCTAATGAAAAACTGTTTTTT; CDR3aa: CASSLAGTANEKLFF
j_gene: TRBJ1-5; len: 13; v_gene: TRBV6-1; abundance: .; d_gene: .; CDR3nt: TGTGCCAGCAGAACAGCGCCTAATCAGCCCCAGCATTTT; CDR3aa: CASRTAPNQPQHF
j_gene: TRBJ1-2; len: 15; v_gene: TRBV2; abundance: .; d_gene: .; CDR3nt: TGTGCCAGCAGTGAAGCGACACACAGCCTCCATGGCTACACCTTC; CDR3aa: CASSEATHSLHGYTF
j_gene: TRBJ2-7; len: 17; v_gene: TRBV6-2/TRBV6-3; abundance: .; d_gene: TRBD2; CDR3nt: TGTGCCAGCAGCCCCGGGACTAGCGGGGGCCCTTCCCACGAGCAGTACTTC; CDR3aa: CASSPGTSGGPSHEQYF
j_gene: TRBJ1-3; len: 14; v_gene: TRBV12-3/TRBV12-4; abundance: few; d_gene: .; CDR3nt: TGTGCCAGCAGTTCCTCGGCATCCGGAAACACCATATATTTT; CDR3aa: CASSSSASGNTIYF
j_gene: TRBJ2-7; len: 12; v_gene: TRBV12-3/TRBV12-4; abundance: .; d_gene: .; CDR3nt: TGTGCCAGCAGCTCCACCAGGTACGAGCAGTACTTC; CDR3aa: CASSSTRYEQYF